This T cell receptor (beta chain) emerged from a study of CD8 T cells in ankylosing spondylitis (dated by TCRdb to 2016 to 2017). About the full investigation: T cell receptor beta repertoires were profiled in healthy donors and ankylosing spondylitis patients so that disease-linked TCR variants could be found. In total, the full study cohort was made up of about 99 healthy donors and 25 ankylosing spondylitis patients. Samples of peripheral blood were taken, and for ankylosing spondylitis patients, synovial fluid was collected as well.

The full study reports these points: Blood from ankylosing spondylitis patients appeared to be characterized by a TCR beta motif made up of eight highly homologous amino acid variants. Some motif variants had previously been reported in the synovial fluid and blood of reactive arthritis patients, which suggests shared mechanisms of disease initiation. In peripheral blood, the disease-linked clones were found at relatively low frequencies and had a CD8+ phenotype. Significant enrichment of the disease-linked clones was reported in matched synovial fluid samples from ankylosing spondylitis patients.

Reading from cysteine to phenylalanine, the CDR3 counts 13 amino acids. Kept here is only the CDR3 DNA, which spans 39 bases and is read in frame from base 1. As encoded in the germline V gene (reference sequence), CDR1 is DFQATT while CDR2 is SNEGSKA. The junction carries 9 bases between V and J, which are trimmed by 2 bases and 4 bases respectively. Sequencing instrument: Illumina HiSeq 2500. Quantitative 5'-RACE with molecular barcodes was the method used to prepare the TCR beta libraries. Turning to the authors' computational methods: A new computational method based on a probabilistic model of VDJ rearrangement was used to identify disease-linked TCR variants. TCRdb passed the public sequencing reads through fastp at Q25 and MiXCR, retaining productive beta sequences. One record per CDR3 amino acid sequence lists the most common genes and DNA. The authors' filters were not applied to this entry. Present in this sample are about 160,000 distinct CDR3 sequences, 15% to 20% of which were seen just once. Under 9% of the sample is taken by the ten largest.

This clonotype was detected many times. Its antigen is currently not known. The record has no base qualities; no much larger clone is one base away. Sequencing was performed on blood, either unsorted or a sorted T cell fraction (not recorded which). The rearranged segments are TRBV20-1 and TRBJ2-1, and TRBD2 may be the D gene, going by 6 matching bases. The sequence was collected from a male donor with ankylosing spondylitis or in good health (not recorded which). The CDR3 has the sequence CSARSGTYNEQFF. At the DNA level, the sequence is TGCAGTGCTAGATCCGGGACTTACAATGAGCAGTTCTTC.